The 20 T cell receptor beta chains listed next were all sequenced from one sample in a study of regulatory T cells in long-lasting Graves disease. Time point indicated: persistent/refractory GD, antithyroid drugs over 5 years with positive TRAb. The TCR library was prepared using RNA isolated from PBMCs. Library construction for TCR beta used iRepertoire HTBI primers and Arm-PCR of CDR3 regions. MiXCR was run by TCRdb on the multiplex PCR reads, yielding one entry per CDR3 protein. The sample lists some 280,000 distinct CDR3 sequences, 22% occurring once. The input for sequencing was peripheral blood mononuclear cells (PBMCs), taken when the disease was refractory, from a patient treated with antithyroid drugs. Receptor source: a female donor with Graves disease.

This clonotype was counted a few times. The rearrangement links TRBV11-1 to TRBJ2-2; 8 bases agree with TRBD1. This CDR3 has 15 amino acids. Germline CDR1 and CDR2: SGHAT and FQDESV (reference sequence). V lost 6 bases and J lost 7; bases outside the gene matches: 10. Here the CDR3 DNA reads TGTGCCAGCAGTTCAGGGGGCGATGGGGACGGGGAGCTGTTTTTT. This translates into CASSSGGDGDGELFF. Full variable domain (outside the CDR3, taken from reference TRBV11-1 and TRBJ2-2): EAEVAQSPRYKITEKSQAVAFWCDPISGHATLYWYRQILGQGPELLVQFQDESVVDDSQLPKDRFSAERLKGVDSTLKIQPAELGDSAMYLCASSSGGDGDGELFFGEGSRLTVL.

In this sample, this clonotype turned up a few times. The gene calls are TRBV20-1 and TRBJ2-7, with D tentatively TRBD2 (6 bases). V lost 5 bases, J lost 0 bases, and 20 bases lay in between. The length of the CDR3 is 16 residues. The germline gives CDR1 DFQATT, CDR2 SNEGSKA (reference sequence). CDR3 DNA sequence: TGCAGTGCTTCCAAGGACTACTGGGGCCCCTCCTACGAGCAGTACTTC. This sequence encodes CSASKDYWGPSYEQYF.

This chain links TRBV6-1 with TRBJ1-2; TRBD1 aligns across 7 bases. Germline V gene data show CDR1 as MNHNS and CDR2 as SASEGT. The CDR3 contains 11 residues. V lost 10 bases to trimming and J lost 9 bases; unmatched junction nucleotides: 8. The CDR3 DNA reads as TGTGCCATCAGGCAGGGGGGTCGCTACACCTTC. This codes for CAIRQGGRYTF.

This clonotype was counted at least ten times. The chain employs TRBV6-1 and TRBJ1-2; D might be TRBD1 (6 bases). The CDR3 runs 11 residues. Germline CDR1 and CDR2: MNHNS and SASEGT. Trimming removed 9 bases from V and 2 bases from J, with 7 bases in between. DNA of the CDR3: TGTGCCAGTGGACAGAACTATGGCTACACCTTC. It encodes CASGQNYGYTF.

This clonotype appeared many times. The chain links TRBV7-8 to TRBJ2-7; a possible D gene is TRBD2 (6 bases). This CDR3 contains 16 residues. CDR1 and CDR2 from the germline V gene are SGHVS and FQNEAQ. Trimming pared 1 base from V and 3 bases from J, leaving 16 bases between. The CDR3 region has the DNA TGTGCCAGCAGCTTAGATAAGGGGACTCCCTACTACGAGCAGTACTTC. It codes for CASSLDKGTPYYEQYF.

The table lists this clonotype with many counts. The J gene is TRBJ2-5, the V gene TRBV12-3 or TRBV12-4; a possible D gene is TRBD2 (6 bases). CDR3 size: 17 residues. Trimming took 5 bases from V and 3 from J, leaving 22 bases between them. CDR3 protein: CASSLDYDLWVKETQYF. The CDR3 nucleotides are TGTGCCAGCAGTCTGGACTACGACCTGTGGGTAAAAGAGACCCAGTACTTC.

J is TRBJ2-7 and V is TRBV4-2; TRBD2 matches at 7 bases. The J segment lost 3 bases and the V segment lost 1 base, leaving 6 bases of the junction unmatched. Germline V gene lookup returns CDR1 LGHNA and CDR2 YNFKEQ. The CDR3 runs to 15 residues. CDR3 sequence (DNA): TGTGCCAGCAGCCAAGGACTAGCCCATCGCTACGAGCAGTACTTC. Translation: CASSQGLAHRYEQYF.

This clonotype came up a few times. The chain combines TRBV20-1 with TRBJ1-5, with D maybe TRBD1 (5 bases). CDR3 length: 14 residues. Germline lookup yields CDR1 DFQATT and CDR2 SNEGSKA (reference sequence). The V end was cut by 2 bases, the J end by 0 bases, with 8 bases between. As DNA, the CDR3 is TGCAGTGCTAGATCAGGGTATAGCAATCAGCCCCAGCATTTT. Amino acids: CSARSGYSNQPQHF.

This clonotype came up a few times. J is TRBJ2-7 and V is TRBV4-3, with 9 bases identical to TRBD1. CDR1 LGHNA and CDR2 YSLEER come from the germline V gene. V shed 0 bases and J 2 bases; nucleotides not matched to a gene: 5. This CDR3 contains 16 residues. CDR3 region: CASSQDPRTGAYEQYF. CDR3 DNA sequence: TGCGCCAGCAGCCAAGATCCAAGGACAGGGGCCTACGAGCAGTACTTC.

This clonotype was seen repeatedly, ten times or more. The chain recombines TRBV12-3 or TRBV12-4 with TRBJ1-2, with a tentative D call TRBD1 (5 bases). The CDR3 has 15 residues. V was pared by 2 bases and J by 4 bases, with 14 bases between. The CDR3 nucleotides read TGTGCCAGCAGTTTAATTCCCAAGGGGACCTATGGCTACACCTTC. Encoded protein: CASSLIPKGTYGYTF.

This clonotype was found a few times. The chain uses TRBV6-1 and TRBJ1-2; 10 nucleotides line up with TRBD1. Germline loops: CDR1 MNHNS, CDR2 SASEGT. This CDR3 has 19 amino acids. Losses at the gene ends were 5 bases for V and 7 bases for J; bases not matched to a gene: 22. This chain's CDR3 is CASSRRDRGTEGRVAGYTF. CDR3 sequence (DNA): TGTGCCAGCAGTCGCCGGGACAGGGGCACAGAGGGGCGGGTCGCTGGCTACACCTTC.

This clonotype was recorded at least ten times. The germline gene is not matched at one end of the junction; a read error may be the cause. V usage is TRBV20-1 and J usage is TRBJ2-6; unclear D gene. The CDR3 length is 13 residues. CDR1 DFQATT and CDR2 SNEGSKA come from the germline V gene (reference sequence). The CDR3 here is CSARGSGANVLTF. Written as DNA, the CDR3 is TGCAGTGCCAGAGGCTCTGGGGCCAACGTCCTGACTTTC.

In its sample, this clonotype was seen many times. The V and J genes are TRBV28 and TRBJ1-1; D is uncertain. CDR1 and CDR2 from the germline V gene are MDHEN and SYDVKM. The CDR3 covers 12 residues. V dropped 4 bases and J dropped 11 bases, with 14 bases sitting between them. The CDR3 is CASSSLKGSAFF. The CDR3, as DNA: TGTGCCAGCAGTTCCCTGAAGGGTAGTGCTTTCTTT.

The rearrangement joins TRBV20-1 to TRBJ2-7; TRBD1 agrees at 7 bases. Germline V gene data show CDR1 as DFQATT and CDR2 as SNEGSKA (reference sequence). The CDR3 runs 15 residues. After removal of 0 bases from V and 6 bases from J, the junction contained 11 bases not matched to a gene. The CDR3 protein is CSARDWRQGQVEQYF. The CDR3 DNA sequence: TGCAGTGCTAGAGATTGGAGACAGGGCCAAGTCGAGCAGTACTTC.

The sample holds many counts of this clonotype. The chain employs TRBV11-2 and TRBJ2-7; 9 nucleotides line up with TRBD2. Germline-derived CDR1 and CDR2 are SGHAT and FQNNGV. Trimming removed 1 base from V and 1 base from J; junction bases left unmatched: 8. This CDR3 is built from 17 residues. CDR3 sequence reads: CASSLGGLAGASYEQYF. DNA for the CDR3: TGTGCCAGCAGCTTAGGGGGGTTAGCGGGAGCTTCCTACGAGCAGTACTTC.

In this sample, this clonotype turned up a few times. This CDR3 is CASSEREDTGELFF. For the CDR3, the DNA is TGTGCCAGCAGTGAGCGGGAGGACACCGGGGAGCTGTTTTTT. V is TRBV6-1 and J is TRBJ2-2; 8 bases agree with TRBD2. Per germline, CDR1 MNHNS and CDR2 SASEGT. The CDR3 covers 14 residues. V trimming: 3 bases; J trimming: 3 bases; junction bases outside the gene matches: 0.

The chain couples TRBV27 to TRBJ2-7, with 10 bases fitting TRBD2. V trimming: 5 bases; J trimming: 6 bases; junction bases outside the gene matches: 10. There are 15 residues in the CDR3. Germline lookup yields CDR1 MNHEY and CDR2 SMNVEV (reference sequence). This CDR3 reads CASSPPLAGVGEQYF. The CDR3 nucleotides are TGTGCCAGCAGTCCACCTCTAGCGGGAGTAGGCGAGCAGTACTTC.

Only a few counts were recorded for this clonotype. The gene calls are TRBV25-1 and TRBJ2-7; 9 bases match TRBD1. The CDR3 totals 18 residues. Germline-derived CDR1 and CDR2 are MGHDK and SYGVNS. Trimming cost V 6 bases and J 2 bases; bases outside gene matches: 17. CDR3 coding DNA: TGTGCCAGCAGCTCCGCAGGGGGAGTAGGGACAGGGCCCTACGAGCAGTACTTC. Its translation: CASSSAGGVGTGPYEQYF.

Comments on this clonotype: Given a much more abundant clone one base away, this may be a read error. The V call is TRBV12-3 or TRBV12-4, the J call TRBJ1-1; D not resolved. This CDR3 region has 14 residues. V lost 2 bases to trimming and J lost 4 bases, with 11 bases between them. The CDR3 is CASSLNHGGTEAFF. CDR3 nucleotide sequence: TGTGCCAGCAGTTTAAACCACGGAGGCACTGAAGCTTTCTTT.

The rearrangement joins TRBV7-2 to TRBJ2-7; TRBD2 agrees at 8 bases. The V gene end was trimmed by 3 bases and the J gene end by 3 bases; junction bases not matched to a gene: 7. The V gene's germline CDR1 is SGHTA and CDR2 FQGNSA. CDR3 length: 15 residues. The CDR3 DNA reads as TGTGCCAGCAGCTTTTTTGGGACTAGGGACTACGAGCAGTACTTC. Protein product: CASSFFGTRDYEQYF.